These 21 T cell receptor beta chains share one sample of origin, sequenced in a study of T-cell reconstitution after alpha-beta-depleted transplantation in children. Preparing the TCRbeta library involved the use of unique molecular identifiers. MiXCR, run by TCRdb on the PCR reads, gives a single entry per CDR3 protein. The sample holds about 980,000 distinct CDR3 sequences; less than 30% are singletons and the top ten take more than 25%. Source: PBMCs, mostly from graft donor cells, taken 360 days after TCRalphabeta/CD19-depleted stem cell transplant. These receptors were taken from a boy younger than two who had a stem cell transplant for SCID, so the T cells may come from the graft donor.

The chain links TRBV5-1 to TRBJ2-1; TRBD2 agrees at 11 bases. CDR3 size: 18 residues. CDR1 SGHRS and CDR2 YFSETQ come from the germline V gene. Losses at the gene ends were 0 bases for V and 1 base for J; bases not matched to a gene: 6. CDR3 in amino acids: CASSLVPSGGLSYNEQFF. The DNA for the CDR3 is TGCGCCAGCAGCTTGGTTCCTAGCGGGGGGCTTTCCTACAATGAGCAGTTCTTC.

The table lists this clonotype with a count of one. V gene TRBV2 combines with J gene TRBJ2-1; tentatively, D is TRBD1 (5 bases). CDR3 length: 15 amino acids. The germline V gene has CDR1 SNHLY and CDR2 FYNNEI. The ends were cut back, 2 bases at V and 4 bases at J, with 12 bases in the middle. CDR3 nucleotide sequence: TGTGCCAGCAGTGAATCGGTACAGGAATACAATGAGCAGTTCTTC. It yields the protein CASSESVQEYNEQFF. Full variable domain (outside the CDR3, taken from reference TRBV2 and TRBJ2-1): EPEVTQTPSHQVTQMGQEVILRCVPISNHLYFYWYRQILGQKVEFLVSFYNNEISEKSEIFDDQFSVERPDGSNFTLKIRSTKLEDSAMYFCASSESVQEYNEQFFGPGTRLTVL.

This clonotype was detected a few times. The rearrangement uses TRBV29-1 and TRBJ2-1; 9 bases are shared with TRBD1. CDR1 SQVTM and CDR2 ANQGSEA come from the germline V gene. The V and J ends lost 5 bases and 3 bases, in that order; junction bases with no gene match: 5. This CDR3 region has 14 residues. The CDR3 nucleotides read TGCAGCGTTTTCCCGGGACAGGGCTACAATGAGCAGTTCTTC. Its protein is CSVFPGQGYNEQFF.

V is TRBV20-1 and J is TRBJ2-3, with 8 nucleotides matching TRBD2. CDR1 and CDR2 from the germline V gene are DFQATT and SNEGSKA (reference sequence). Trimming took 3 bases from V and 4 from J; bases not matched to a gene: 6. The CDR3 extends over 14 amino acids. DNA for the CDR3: TGCAGTGCTAGGATGCGGGGGGCAGCAGATACGCAGTATTTT. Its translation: CSARMRGAADTQYF.

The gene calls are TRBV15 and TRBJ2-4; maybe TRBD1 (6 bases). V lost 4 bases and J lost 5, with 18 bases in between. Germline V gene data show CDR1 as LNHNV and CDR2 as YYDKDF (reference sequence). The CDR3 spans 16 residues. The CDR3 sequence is CATSILQGSIENIQYF. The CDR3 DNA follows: TGTGCCACCAGCATACTGCAGGGGTCGATAGAAAACATTCAGTACTTC.

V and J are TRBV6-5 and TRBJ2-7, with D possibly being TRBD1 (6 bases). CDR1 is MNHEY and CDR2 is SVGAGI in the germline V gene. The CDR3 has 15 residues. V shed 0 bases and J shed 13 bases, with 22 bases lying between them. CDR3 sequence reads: CASSYSRDKPFTGYF. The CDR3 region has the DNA TGTGCCAGCAGTTACTCTAGGGACAAGCCTTTTACAGGCTACTTC.

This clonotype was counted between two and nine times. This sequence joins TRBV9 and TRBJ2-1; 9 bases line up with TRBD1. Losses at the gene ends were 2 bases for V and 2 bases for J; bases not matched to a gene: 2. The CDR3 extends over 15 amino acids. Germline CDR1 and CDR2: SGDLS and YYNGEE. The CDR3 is CASSVTGGTYNEQFF. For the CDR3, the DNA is TGTGCCAGCAGCGTTACAGGGGGCACCTACAATGAGCAGTTCTTC.

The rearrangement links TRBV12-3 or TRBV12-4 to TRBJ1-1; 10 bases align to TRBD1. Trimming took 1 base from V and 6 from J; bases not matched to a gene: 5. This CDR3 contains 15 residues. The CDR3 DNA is TGTGCCAGCAGTTTAGGGGGGACAGGGGAGGCTGAAGCTTTCTTT. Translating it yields CASSLGGTGEAEAFF.

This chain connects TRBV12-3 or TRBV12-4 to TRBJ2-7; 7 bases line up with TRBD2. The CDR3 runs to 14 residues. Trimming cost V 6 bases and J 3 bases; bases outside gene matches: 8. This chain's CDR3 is CASRSGGEHYEQYF. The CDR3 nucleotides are TGTGCCAGCAGGTCTGGGGGGGAACACTACGAGCAGTACTTC.

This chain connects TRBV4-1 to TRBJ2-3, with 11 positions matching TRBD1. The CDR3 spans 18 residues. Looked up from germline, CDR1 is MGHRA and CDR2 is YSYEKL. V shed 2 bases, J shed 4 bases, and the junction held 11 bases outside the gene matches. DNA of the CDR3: TGCGCCAGCAGCCAAAATTTTGGACAGGGGGCCAGCGCAGATACGCAGTATTTT. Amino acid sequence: CASSQNFGQGASADTQYF.

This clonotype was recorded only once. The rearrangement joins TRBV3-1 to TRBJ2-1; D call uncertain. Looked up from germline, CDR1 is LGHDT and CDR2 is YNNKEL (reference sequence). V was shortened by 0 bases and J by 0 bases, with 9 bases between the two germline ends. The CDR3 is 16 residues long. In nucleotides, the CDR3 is TGTGCCAGCAGCCAAGATATCCAAAGCTCCTACAATGAGCAGTTCTTC. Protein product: CASSQDIQSSYNEQFF.

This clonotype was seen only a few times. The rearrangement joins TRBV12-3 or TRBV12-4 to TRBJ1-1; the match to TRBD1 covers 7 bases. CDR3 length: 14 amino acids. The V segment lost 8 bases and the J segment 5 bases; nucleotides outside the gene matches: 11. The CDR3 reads CASRSTGDWTEAFF. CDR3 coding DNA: TGTGCCAGCCGGAGTACAGGGGATTGGACTGAAGCTTTCTTT.

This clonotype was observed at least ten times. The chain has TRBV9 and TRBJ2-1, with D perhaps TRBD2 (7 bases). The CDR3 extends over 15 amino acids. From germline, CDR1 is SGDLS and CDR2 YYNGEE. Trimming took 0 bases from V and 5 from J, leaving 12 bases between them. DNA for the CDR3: TGTGCCAGCAGCGTAGCCGGGGGGCCTCACAATGAGCAGTTCTTC. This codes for CASSVAGGPHNEQFF.

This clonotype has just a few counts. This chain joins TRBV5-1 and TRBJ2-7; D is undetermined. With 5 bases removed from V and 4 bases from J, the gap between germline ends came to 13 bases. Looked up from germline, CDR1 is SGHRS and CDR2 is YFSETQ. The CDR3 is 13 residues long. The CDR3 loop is CASSLQPRYEQYF. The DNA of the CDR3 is TGCGCCAGCAGTCTCCAACCGCGATACGAGCAGTACTTC.

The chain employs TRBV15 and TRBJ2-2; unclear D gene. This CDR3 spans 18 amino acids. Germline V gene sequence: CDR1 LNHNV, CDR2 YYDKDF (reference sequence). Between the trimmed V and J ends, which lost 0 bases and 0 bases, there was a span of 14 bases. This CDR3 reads CATSRDASQLANTGELFF. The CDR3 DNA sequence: TGTGCCACCAGCAGAGATGCCTCCCAACTCGCGAACACCGGGGAGCTGTTTTTT.

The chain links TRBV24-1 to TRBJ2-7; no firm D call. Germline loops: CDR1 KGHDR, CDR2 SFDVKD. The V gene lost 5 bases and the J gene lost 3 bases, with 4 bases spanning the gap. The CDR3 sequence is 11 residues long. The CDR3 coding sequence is TGTGCCACCAGTGGGGGCTACGAGCAGTACTTC. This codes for CATSGGYEQYF.

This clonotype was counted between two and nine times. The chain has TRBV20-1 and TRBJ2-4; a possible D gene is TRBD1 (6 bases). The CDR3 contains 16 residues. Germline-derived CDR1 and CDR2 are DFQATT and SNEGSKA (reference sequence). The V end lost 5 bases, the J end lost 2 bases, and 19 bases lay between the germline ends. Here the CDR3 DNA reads TGCAGTGCTCGCGGACAGCCAATGGAGACCAAAAACATTCAGTACTTC. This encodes CSARGQPMETKNIQYF.

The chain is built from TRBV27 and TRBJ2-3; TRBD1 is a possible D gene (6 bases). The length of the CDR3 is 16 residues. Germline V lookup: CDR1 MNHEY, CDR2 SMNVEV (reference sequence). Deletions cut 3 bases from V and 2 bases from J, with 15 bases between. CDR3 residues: CASSFRGQTITDTQYF. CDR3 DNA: TGTGCCAGCAGTTTTCGTGGACAGACCATCACAGATACGCAGTATTTT.

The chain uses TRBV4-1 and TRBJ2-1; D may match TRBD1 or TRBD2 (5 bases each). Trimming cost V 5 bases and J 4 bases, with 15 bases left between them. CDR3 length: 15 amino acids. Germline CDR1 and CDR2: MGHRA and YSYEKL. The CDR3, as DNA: TGCGCCAGCAGCATGGGGGTCTCGTATTACAATGAGCAGTTCTTC. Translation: CASSMGVSYYNEQFF.

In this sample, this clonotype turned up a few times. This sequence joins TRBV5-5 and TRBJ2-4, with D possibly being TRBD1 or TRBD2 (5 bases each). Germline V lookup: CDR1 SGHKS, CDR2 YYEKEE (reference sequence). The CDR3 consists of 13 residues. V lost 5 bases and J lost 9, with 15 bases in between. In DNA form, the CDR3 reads TGTGCCAGCAGTTCTGAGGGGTTGGGCATTCAGTACTTC. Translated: CASSSEGLGIQYF.

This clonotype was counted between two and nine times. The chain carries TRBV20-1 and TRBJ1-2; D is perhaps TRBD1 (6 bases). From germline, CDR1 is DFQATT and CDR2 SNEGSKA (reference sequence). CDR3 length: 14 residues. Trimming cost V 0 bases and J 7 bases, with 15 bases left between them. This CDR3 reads CSARDLRGLGGYTF. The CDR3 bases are TGCAGTGCTAGAGATTTGAGGGGGTTGGGTGGCTACACCTTC.